This TCR beta chain originates from a study of blood T cell repertoires in COVID-19. Study in general: Recovery among Cohort 3 donors was established by two negative PCRs, clearance, or symptom resolution.

Germline V lookup: CDR1 WSHSY, CDR2 SAAADI. The CDR3 is made up of 13 amino acids. V was clipped by 7 bases and J by 4 bases; unmatched bases: 5. Participant-reported clinical history was the basis for cohort assignment. Original methodology: Reference gene primer amplification in the assay estimated nucleated cell counts. Repertoires were generated with immunoSEQ multiplex PCR, while TCRdb's copy carries only in-frame clones and drops some. From that table come the V and J calls and clone size; the DNA was used to work out D and trimming. The data show fewer than 200,000 clones, about 85% seen once. The gene calls are TRBV10-2 and TRBJ1-1; 8 bases match TRBD1. The TCR was taken from a middle-aged woman in a cohort exposed to, infected with or recovered from COVID-19 (not recorded which). The material sequenced was PBMCs or T cells enriched from blood (not recorded which). CDR3 sequence: CASTWTGFTEAFF. In DNA, the CDR3 is TGCGCCAGCACCTGGACAGGGTTCACTGAAGCTTTCTTT.